These 15 T cell receptor beta chains were sequenced from one sample in a study of blood T cells in healthy people across ages (dated by TCRdb to 2013 to 2016). The library was made by 5' RACE. The run used an Illumina HiSeq 2500. The second PCR ran for roughly 6 to 11 cycles and used a J-beta primer mix along with a sample-barcoded 5' primer. TCRdb reworked the public reads: Q25 trimming with fastp, MiXCR clone assembly, productive beta chains retained. Each record represents a unique CDR3 protein, reported with the most common genes and DNA among its rows. Counted in this sample were a few hundred thousand distinct CDR3 sequences; about 28% of them appeared once. The ten largest clones take up about 3.9% of the sample. This sample was shared with a second study, whose subject was T cells of mothers and their children.

Sequences were obtained from blood. The origin of the receptors is a boy between 2 and 15 years old in good health.

The chain recombines TRBV9 with TRBJ2-7; perhaps TRBD1 as D (6 bases). Trimming stripped 0 bases from V and 0 bases from J, with 10 bases between. The CDR3 is 15 residues long. Germline CDR1 is SGDLS and CDR2 is YYNGEE. CDR3 nucleotide sequence: TGTGCCAGCAGCGTAGGCAGGGACAACTCCTACGAGCAGTACTTC. This encodes CASSVGRDNSYEQYF. Filled out from reference TRBV9 and TRBJ2-7, the complete variable domain reads DSGVTQTPKHLITATGQRVTLRCSPRSGDLSVYWYQQSLDQGLQFLIQYYNGEERAKGNILERFSAQQFPDLHSELNLSSLELGDSALYFCASSVGRDNSYEQYFGPGTRLTVT.

This sequence joins TRBV20-1 and TRBJ2-5; D is perhaps TRBD2 (6 bases). This CDR3 is built from 13 residues. Germline V gives CDR1 DFQATT, CDR2 SNEGSKA (reference sequence). Deletions cut 4 bases from V and 5 bases from J, with 14 bases between. Here the CDR3 reads CSAKEGSTETQYF. CDR3 DNA: TGCAGTGCTAAGGAGGGGTCGACGGAGACCCAGTACTTC.

This clonotype has a handful of counts. This chain links TRBV20-1 with TRBJ2-5; TRBD2 aligns across 13 bases. The J call may be incorrect, as the DNA end agrees better with TRBJ2-1. The germline CDR1 and CDR2 sequences are DFQATT and SNEGSKA (reference sequence). The CDR3 contains 15 residues. The CDR3: CSASGLAGKYNEQFF. The CDR3 bases are TGCAGTGCCTCGGGACTAGCGGGGAAGTACAATGAGCAGTTCTTC.

The V gene is TRBV12-3 or TRBV12-4, the J gene TRBJ2-3; no reliable D call. The CDR3 runs to 16 residues. The V and J ends lost 0 bases and 0 bases respectively, with 10 bases between them. Here the CDR3 reads CASSLARRLSTDTQYF. The CDR3 DNA sequence: TGTGCCAGCAGTTTAGCGCGTCGCCTTAGCACAGATACGCAGTATTTT.

The J gene is TRBJ2-7, the V gene TRBV29-1; 9 positions agree with TRBD2. V dropped 3 bases and J dropped 7; count of bases not matched to a gene: 7. Germline V gene data show CDR1 as SQVTM and CDR2 as ANQGSEA. The CDR3 covers 13 residues. Written as DNA, the CDR3 is TGCAGCGTTGATGGGACTAGCTCGCGGGAGCAGTACTTC. As protein: CSVDGTSSREQYF.

The chain links TRBV5-1 to TRBJ1-6, with D possibly matching TRBD1 (6 bases). The V gene's germline CDR1 is SGHRS and CDR2 YFSETQ. CDR3 length: 15 residues. Trimming stripped 0 bases from V and 5 bases from J, with 9 bases between. The CDR3 DNA follows: TGCGCCAGCAGCTTGGATGGGGGGCATAATTCACCCCTCCACTTT. Residues: CASSLDGGHNSPLHF.

Comment on this clonotype: The junction departs from germline at one end; a sequencing error may be responsible. The genes are TRBV10-3 and TRBJ1-1, with D perhaps matching TRBD1 (6 bases). The germline V gene encodes CDR1 ENHRY and CDR2 SYGVKD. The CDR3 consists of 13 residues. CDR3 protein: CAIRPTGTTKAFF. The DNA of the CDR3 is TGTGCCATCAGGCCCACAGGGACCACTAAAGCTTTCTTT.

To note about this clonotype: At one end the junction does not follow the germline gene, possibly because of a read error. The chain couples TRBV12-3 or TRBV12-4 to TRBJ2-5; 11 nucleotides match TRBD1. The CDR3 loop spans 14 amino acids. The CDR3 reads CASSRDRGLETPYF. The CDR3 DNA follows: TGTGCCAGCAGCCGGGACAGGGGGTTAGAGACCCCGTACTTC.

Here the CDR3 DNA reads TGTGCCAGCAGCCCCGGGACGACTGGCTACACCTTC. This sequence encodes CASSPGTTGYTF. The gene calls are TRBV3-1 and TRBJ1-2; tentative D call: TRBD1 (5 bases). CDR1 LGHDT and CDR2 YNNKEL come from the germline V gene (reference sequence). V shed 4 bases and J shed 7 bases, with 10 bases lying between them. The CDR3 consists of 12 residues.

This clonotype was seen only a few times. This chain uses TRBV19 with TRBJ1-5; D call uncertain. V dropped 6 bases and J dropped 1 base, with 13 bases sitting between them. CDR3 length: 15 amino acids. CDR1 LNHDA and CDR2 SQIVND come from the germline V gene (reference sequence). In DNA, the CDR3 is TGTGCCAGTAGATGGGTAGGGAGAAGCAATCAGCCCCAGCATTTT. This translates into CASRWVGRSNQPQHF.

This clonotype showed up just once. J is TRBJ1-3 and V is TRBV10-1; D unresolved. In germline, CDR1 is WNHNN, CDR2 SYGVQD (reference sequence). CDR3 length equals 17 residues. Trimming took off 7 bases at V and 1 base at J, with 20 bases between the two ends. CDR3 DNA: TGCGCCAGCACATTTTCTAACAGACCCCGTTCTGGAAACACCATATATTTT. Translating it yields CASTFSNRPRSGNTIYF.

This clonotype was counted between two and nine times. V gene TRBV7-9 combines with J gene TRBJ1-4; D not certain. The CDR3 extends over 13 amino acids. V lost 3 bases, J lost 8 bases, and 10 bases lay in between. The germline V gene has CDR1 SEHNR and CDR2 FQNEAQ (reference sequence). CDR3 loop: CASSLGDGEKLFF. The CDR3 nucleotides are TGTGCCAGCAGCTTGGGCGACGGGGAAAAACTGTTTTTT.

This rearrangement joins TRBV4-1 to TRBJ2-1, with a weak D call TRBD2 (5 bases). This CDR3 contains 13 residues. Per the germline V gene, CDR1 is MGHRA and CDR2 is YSYEKL. V dropped 2 bases and J dropped 4 bases, with 6 bases sitting between them. This chain's CDR3 is CASSQWTYNEQFF. The DNA of the CDR3 is TGCGCCAGCAGCCAATGGACTTACAATGAGCAGTTCTTC.

This clonotype has only a few counts. The V and J genes are TRBV12-3 or TRBV12-4 and TRBJ2-6; D is perhaps TRBD2 (5 bases). The CDR3 has 16 residues. Trimming took 4 bases from V and 0 from J, leaving 10 bases between them. The CDR3 reads CASSSLLGSGANVLTF. In DNA form, the CDR3 reads TGTGCCAGCAGTTCCCTACTAGGCTCTGGGGCCAACGTCCTGACTTTC.

The chain combines TRBV5-5 with TRBJ2-7; 12 bases line up with TRBD2. This CDR3 has 15 amino acids. Looked up from germline, CDR1 is SGHKS and CDR2 is YYEKEE (reference sequence). Trimming cost V 8 bases and J 5 bases; bases outside gene matches: 11. The CDR3 loop reads CASSRRTSGIHEQYF. CDR3 nucleotide sequence: TGTGCCAGTAGCCGCCGGACTAGCGGGATCCACGAGCAGTACTTC.